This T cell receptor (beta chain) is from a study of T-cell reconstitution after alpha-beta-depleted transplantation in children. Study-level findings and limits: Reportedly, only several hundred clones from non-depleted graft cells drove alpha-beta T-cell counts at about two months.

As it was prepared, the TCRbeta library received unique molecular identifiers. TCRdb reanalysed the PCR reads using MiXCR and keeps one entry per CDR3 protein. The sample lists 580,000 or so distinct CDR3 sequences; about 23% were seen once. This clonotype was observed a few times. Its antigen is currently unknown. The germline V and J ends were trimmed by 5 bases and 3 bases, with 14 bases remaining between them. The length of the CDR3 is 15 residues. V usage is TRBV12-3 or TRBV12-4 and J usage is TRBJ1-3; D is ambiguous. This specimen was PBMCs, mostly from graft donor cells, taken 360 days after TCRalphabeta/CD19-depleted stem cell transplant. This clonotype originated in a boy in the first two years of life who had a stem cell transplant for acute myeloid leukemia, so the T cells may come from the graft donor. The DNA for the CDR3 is TGTGCCAGCAGTCTACTTGGGCAGGTTGGAAACACCATATATTTT. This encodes CASSLLGQVGNTIYF.